The clone carrying this T cell receptor (beta chain) was seen repeatedly, ten times or more. The antigen remains undetermined. This sample is part of a study of Graves' ophthalmopathy and Graves' hyperthyroidism. Presentation of ophthalmopathy in the donors involved moderate-to-severe activity, CAS ≥3, NOSPECS ≥4 and a duration under 3 months. The CDR3 runs to 18 residues. Germline trimming cut 6 bases from V and 6 bases from J; bases unmatched to any gene: 22. Germline lookup yields CDR1 SGHNT and CDR2 YENEEA. Overall study results and limits: Ophthalmopathy was separated from stable hyperthyroidism by a 13-signature model with 87.88% sensitivity and approximately 81% specificity. Most thyroid-expanded clonotypes exceeding 0.001 frequency were also found in blood.

The authors amplified TCR beta CDR3 regions, and they did so from RNA transcripts for repertoire sequencing. The first-round RT-PCR employed HTBI primers together with the Qiagen OneStep RT-PCR kit. A multiplex PCR was then performed as the second round. TCRdb passed the multiplex PCR reads through MiXCR, listing each CDR3 protein once. The table lists about half a million distinct CDR3 sequences, approximately 15% of them singletons. The chain combines TRBV11-3 with TRBJ2-7; TRBD1 aligns across 8 bases. The sequence came from a woman between 25 and 40 years old with Graves' ophthalmopathy. The sequenced sample was blood. CDR3 loop: CASRKAGAGGSNMLEQYF. The CDR3 bases are TGTGCCAGCAGGAAGGCCGGGGCAGGGGGCTCCAACATGCTCGAGCAGTACTTC. The full variable domain, its missing parts supplied by reference TRBV11-3 and TRBJ2-7, is EAGVVQSPRYKIIEKKQPVAFWCNPISGHNTLYWYLQNLGQGPELLIRYENEEAVDDSQLPKDRFSAERLKGVDSTLKIQPAELGDSAVYLCASRKAGAGGSNMLEQYFGPGTRLTVT.